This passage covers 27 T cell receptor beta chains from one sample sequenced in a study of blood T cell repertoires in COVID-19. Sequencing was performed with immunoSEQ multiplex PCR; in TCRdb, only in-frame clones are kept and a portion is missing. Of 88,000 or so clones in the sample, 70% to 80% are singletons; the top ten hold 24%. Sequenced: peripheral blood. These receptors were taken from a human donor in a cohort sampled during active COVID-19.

The DNA for the CDR3 is TGTGCCAGCAGTCGGGACAGGGGCTACGAGCAGTACTTC. Translating gives CASSRDRGYEQYF. The chain links TRBV12-3 or TRBV12-4 to TRBJ2-7; the match to TRBD1 covers 10 bases. This CDR3 region has 13 residues. Trimming cost V 5 bases and J 3 bases; bases outside gene matches: 1.

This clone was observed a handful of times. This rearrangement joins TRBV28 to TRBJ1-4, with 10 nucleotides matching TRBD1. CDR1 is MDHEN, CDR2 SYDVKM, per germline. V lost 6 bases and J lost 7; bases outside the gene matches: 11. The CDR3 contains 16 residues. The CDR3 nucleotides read TGTGCCAGCAGCTCCGGGACAGGGGCCTCGGGTGAAAAACTGTTTTTT. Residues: CASSSGTGASGEKLFF.

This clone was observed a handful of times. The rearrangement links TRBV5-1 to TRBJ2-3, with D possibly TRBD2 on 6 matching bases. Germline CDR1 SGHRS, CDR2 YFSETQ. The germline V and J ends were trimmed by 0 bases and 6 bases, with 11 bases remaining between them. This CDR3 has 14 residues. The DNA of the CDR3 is TGCGCCAGCAGCTTGGCGGGAGAGGGTGATACGCAGTATTTT. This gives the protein CASSLAGEGDTQYF.

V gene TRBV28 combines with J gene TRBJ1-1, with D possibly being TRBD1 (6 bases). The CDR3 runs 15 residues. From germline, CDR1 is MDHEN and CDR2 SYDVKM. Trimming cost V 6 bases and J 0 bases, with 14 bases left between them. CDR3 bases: TGTGCCAGCAGCCTGGGGGCAGGGCTGAACACTGAAGCTTTCTTT. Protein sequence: CASSLGAGLNTEAFF.

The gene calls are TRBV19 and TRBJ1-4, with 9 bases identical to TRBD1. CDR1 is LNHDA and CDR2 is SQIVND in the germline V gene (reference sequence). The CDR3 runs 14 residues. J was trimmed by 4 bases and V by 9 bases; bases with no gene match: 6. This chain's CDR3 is CASDRGGVNEKLFF. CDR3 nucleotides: TGTGCCAGCGACAGGGGGGGTGTTAATGAAAAACTGTTTTTT.

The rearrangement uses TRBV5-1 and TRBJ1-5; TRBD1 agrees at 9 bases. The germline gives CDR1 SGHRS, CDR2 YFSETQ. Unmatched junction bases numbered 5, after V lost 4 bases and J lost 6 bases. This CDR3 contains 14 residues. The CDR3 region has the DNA TGCGCCAGCAGCCCACAGGGGGCAGGTCAGCCCCAGCATTTT. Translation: CASSPQGAGQPQHF.

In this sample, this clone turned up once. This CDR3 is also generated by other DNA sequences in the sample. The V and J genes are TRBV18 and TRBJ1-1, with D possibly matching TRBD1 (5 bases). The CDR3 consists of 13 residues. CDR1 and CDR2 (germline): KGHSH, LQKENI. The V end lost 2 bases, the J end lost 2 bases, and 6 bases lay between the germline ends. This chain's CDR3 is CASSPRGNTEAFF. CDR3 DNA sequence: TGTGCCAGCTCACCAAGGGGAAACACTGAAGCTTTCTTT.

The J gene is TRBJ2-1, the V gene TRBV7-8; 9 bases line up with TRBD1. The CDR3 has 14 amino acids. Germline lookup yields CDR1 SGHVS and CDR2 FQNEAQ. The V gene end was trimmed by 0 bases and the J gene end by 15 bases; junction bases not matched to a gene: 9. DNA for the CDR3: TGTGCCAGCAGCTTAGCGTTGGGGGGACAGGGCAGGTTCTTC. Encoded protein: CASSLALGGQGRFF. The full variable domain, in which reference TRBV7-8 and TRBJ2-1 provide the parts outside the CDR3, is GAGVSQSPRYKVAKRGQDVALRCDPISGHVSLFWYQQALGQGPEFLTYFQNEAQLDKSGLPSDRFFAERPEGSVSTLKIQRTQQEDSAVYLCASSLALGGQGRFFGPGTRLTVL.

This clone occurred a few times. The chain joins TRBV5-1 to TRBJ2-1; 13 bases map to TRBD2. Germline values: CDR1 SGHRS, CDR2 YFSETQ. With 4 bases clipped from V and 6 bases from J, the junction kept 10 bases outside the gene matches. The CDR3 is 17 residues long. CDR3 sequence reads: CASSPGLGLAGANEQFF. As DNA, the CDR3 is TGCGCCAGCAGCCCGGGACTTGGACTAGCGGGAGCCAATGAGCAGTTCTTC.

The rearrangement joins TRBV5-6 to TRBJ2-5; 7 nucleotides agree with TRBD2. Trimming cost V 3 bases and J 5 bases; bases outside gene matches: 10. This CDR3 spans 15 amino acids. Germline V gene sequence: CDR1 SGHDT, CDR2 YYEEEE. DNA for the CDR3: TGTGCCAGCAGCTCCGACTACCGACTAGCCGAGACCCAGTACTTC. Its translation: CASSSDYRLAETQYF.

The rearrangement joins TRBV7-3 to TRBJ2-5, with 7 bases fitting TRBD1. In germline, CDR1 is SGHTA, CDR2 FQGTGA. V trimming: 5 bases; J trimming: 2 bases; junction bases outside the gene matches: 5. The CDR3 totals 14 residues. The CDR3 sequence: CASSQGQEQETQYF. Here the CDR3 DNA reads TGTGCCAGCAGCCAAGGACAGGAGCAAGAGACCCAGTACTTC.

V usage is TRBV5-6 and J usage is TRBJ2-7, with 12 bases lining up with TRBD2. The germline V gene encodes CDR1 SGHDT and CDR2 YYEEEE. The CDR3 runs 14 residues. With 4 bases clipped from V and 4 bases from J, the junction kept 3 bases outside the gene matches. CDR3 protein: CASSRLAGEYEQYF. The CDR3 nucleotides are TGTGCCAGCAGCAGACTAGCGGGAGAATACGAGCAGTACTTC.

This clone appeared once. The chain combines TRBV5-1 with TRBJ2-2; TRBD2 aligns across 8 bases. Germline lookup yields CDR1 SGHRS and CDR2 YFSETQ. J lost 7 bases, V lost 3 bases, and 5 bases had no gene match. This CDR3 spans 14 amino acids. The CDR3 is CASSSGLANGELFF. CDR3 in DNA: TGCGCCAGCAGCTCCGGACTAGCTAACGGGGAGCTGTTTTTT.

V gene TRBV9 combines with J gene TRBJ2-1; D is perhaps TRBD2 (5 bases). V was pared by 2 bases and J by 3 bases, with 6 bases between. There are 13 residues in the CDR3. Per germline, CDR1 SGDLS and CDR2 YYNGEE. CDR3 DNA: TGTGCCAGCAGCGTCGGGGACTACAATGAGCAGTTCTTC. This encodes CASSVGDYNEQFF.

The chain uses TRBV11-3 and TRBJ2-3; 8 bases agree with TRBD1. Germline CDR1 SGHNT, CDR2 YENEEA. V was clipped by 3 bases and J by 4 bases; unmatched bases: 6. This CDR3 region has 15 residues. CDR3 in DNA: TGTGCCAGCAGCTTTGGCCAGGGGGCTCCAGATACGCAGTATTTT. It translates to CASSFGQGAPDTQYF.

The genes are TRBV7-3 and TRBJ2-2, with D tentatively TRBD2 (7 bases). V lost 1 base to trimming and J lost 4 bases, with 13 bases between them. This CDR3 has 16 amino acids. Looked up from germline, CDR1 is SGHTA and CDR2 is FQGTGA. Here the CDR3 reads CASSLNGGASTGELFF. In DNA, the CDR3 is TGTGCCAGCAGCTTAAATGGGGGGGCGAGCACCGGGGAGCTGTTTTTT.

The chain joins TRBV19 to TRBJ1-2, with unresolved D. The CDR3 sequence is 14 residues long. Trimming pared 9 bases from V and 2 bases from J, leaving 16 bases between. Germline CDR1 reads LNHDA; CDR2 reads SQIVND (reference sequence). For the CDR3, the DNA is TGTGCCAGGCAGTGGGGTGCGGGGAACTATGGCTACACCTTC. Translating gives CARQWGAGNYGYTF.

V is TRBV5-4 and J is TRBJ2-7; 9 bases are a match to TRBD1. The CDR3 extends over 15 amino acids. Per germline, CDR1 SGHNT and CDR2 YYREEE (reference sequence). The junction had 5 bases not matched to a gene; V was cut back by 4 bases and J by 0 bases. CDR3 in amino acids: CASSQTGGSSYEQYF. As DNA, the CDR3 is TGTGCCAGCAGCCAGACAGGGGGGAGCTCCTACGAGCAGTACTTC.

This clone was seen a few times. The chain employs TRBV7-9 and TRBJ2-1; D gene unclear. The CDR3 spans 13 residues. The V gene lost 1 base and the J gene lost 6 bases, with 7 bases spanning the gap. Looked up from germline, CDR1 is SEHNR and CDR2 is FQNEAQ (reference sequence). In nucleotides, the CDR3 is TGTGCCAGCAGCTTAGTTCAGATCAATGAGCAGTTCTTC. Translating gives CASSLVQINEQFF. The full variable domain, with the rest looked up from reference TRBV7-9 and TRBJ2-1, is DTGVSQNPRHKITKRGQNVTFRCDPISEHNRLYWYRQTLGQGPEFLTYFQNEAQLEKSRLLSDRFSAERPKGSFSTLEIQRTEQGDSAMYLCASSLVQINEQFFGPGTRLTVL.

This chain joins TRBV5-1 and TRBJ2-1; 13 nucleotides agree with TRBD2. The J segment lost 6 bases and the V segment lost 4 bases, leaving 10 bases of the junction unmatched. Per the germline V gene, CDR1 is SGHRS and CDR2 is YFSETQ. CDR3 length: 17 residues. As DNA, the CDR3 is TGCGCCAGCAGCAGTGCCCCGGGACTAGCGGGGATCAATGAGCAGTTCTTC. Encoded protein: CASSSAPGLAGINEQFF.

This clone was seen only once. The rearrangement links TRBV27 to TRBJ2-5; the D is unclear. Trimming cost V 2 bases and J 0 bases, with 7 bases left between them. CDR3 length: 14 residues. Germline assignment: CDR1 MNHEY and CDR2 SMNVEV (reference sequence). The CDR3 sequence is CASSLASDQETQYF. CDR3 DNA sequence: TGTGCCAGCAGTTTAGCGAGCGACCAAGAGACCCAGTACTTC.

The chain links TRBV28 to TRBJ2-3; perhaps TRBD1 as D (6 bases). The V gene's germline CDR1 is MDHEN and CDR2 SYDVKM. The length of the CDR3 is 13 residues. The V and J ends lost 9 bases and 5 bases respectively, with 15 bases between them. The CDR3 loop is CASKGEPQDTQYF. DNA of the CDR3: TGTGCCAGTAAGGGGGAGCCCCAAGATACGCAGTATTTT. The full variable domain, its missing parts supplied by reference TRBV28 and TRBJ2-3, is DVKVTQSSRYLVKRTGEKVFLECVQDMDHENMFWYRQDPGLGLRLIYFSYDVKMKEKGDIPEGYSVSREKKERFSLILESASTNQTSMYLCASKGEPQDTQYFGPGTRLTVL.

In DNA, the CDR3 is TGTGCCAGCAGTGACTTAGACAGAAACACTAACTATGGCTACACCTTC. Translation gives CASSDLDRNTNYGYTF. V gene TRBV6-1 combines with J gene TRBJ1-2; D is perhaps TRBD1 (5 bases). The germline gives CDR1 MNHNS, CDR2 SASEGT. Trimming shortened V by 3 bases and J by 0 bases, and 14 bases separated the two germline ends. The CDR3 has 16 residues.

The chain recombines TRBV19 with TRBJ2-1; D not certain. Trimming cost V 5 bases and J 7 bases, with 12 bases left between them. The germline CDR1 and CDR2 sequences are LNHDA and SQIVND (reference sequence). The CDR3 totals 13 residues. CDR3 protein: CASSLGVLNEQFF. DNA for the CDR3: TGTGCCAGTAGTTTGGGCGTCCTGAATGAGCAGTTCTTC.

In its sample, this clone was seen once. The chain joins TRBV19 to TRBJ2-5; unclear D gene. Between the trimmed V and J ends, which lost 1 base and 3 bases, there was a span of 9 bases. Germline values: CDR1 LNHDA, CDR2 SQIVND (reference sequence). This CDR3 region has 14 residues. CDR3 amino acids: CASSIAGTEETQYF. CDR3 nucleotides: TGTGCCAGTAGTATAGCAGGAACCGAAGAGACCCAGTACTTC.

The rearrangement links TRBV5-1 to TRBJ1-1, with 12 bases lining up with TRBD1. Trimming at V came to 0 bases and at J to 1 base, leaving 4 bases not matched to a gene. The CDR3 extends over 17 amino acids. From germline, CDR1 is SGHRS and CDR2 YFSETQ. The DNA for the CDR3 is TGCGCCAGCAGCTTGGCGGGACAGGGGGCGGGGAACACTGAAGCTTTCTTT. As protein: CASSLAGQGAGNTEAFF. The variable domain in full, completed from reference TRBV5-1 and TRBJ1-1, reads KAGVTQTPRYLIKTRGQQVTLSCSPISGHRSVSWYQQTPGQGLQFLFEYFSETQRNKGNFPGRFSGRQFSNSRSEMNVSTLELGDSALYLCASSLAGQGAGNTEAFFGQGTRLTVV.

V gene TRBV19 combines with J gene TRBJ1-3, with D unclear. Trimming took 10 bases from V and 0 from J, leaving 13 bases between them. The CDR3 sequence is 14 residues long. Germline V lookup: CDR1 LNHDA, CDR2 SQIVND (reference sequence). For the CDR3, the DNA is TGTGCCACACACCCCGGGAGCTCTGGAAACACCATATATTTT. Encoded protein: CATHPGSSGNTIYF.